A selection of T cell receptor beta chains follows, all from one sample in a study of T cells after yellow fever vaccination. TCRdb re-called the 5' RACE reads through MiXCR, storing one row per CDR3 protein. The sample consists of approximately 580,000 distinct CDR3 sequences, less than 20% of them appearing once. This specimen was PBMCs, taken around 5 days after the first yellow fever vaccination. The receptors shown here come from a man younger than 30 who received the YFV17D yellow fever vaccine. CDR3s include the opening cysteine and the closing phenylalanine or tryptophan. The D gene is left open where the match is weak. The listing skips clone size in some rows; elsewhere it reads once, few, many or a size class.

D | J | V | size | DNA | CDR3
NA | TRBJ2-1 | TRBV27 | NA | TGTGCCAGCAGTCCCTGGCCTCAAGGGAATGAGCAGTTCTTC | CASSPWPQGNEQFF
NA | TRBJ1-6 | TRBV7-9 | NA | TGTGCCAGCAGCTTATGGTCTTCACCCCTCCACTTT | CASSLWSSPLHF
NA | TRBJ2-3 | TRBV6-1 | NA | TGTGCCACCCGGGAGCTAGGGGCTAGCGGCACAGATACGCAGTATTTT | CATRELGASGTDTQYF
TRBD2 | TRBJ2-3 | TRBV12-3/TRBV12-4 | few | TGTGCCAGCAGTTTTAGCGGGGGTAGTAGGAATACGCAGTATTTT | CASSFSGGSRNTQYF
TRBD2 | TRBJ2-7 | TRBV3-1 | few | TGTGCCAGCAGCCAACTCATCGGAGCGGGGGGGCCAGGCTACGAGCAGTACTTC | CASSQLIGAGGPGYEQYF
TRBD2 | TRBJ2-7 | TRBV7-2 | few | TGTGCCAGCAGCTTTCGGGGGGGGGCAGGAGAGCAGTACTTC | CASSFRGGAGEQYF
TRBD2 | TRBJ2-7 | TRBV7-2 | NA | TGTGCCAGCGGGAGGGTGGGCAGTTCCTACGAGCAGTACTTC | CASGRVGSSYEQYF
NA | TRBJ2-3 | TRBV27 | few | TGTGCCAGCAGTTCCCGAATTGGGCGGGCGTATACGCAGTATTTT | CASSSRIGRAYTQYF
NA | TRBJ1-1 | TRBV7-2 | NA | TGTGCCAGCAGATGGGGGGGCCTTTTGAACACTGAAGCTTTCTTT | CASRWGGLLNTEAFF
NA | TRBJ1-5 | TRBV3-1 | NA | TGTGCCAGCAGCCAATCCCCCAGAGGCCAGAATCAGCCCCAGCATTTT | CASSQSPRGQNQPQHF
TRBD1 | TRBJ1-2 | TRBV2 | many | TGTGCCAGGGGAAAGACAGGGCACTATGGCTACACCTTC | CARGKTGHYGYTF
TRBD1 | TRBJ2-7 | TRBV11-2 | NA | TGTGCCAGCAGCAGCCTAGGGGTGACAGGGGGCTTTTCCTACGAGCAGTACTTC | CASSSLGVTGGFSYEQYF
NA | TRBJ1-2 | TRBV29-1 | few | TGCAGCACAAGTAGTCAGGGGAACTATGGCTACACCTTC | CSTSSQGNYGYTF
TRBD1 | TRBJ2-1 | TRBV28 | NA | TGTGCCAGCAGTTTTTACTCAGGGGGCATGGGGAATGAGCAGTTCTTC | CASSFYSGGMGNEQFF
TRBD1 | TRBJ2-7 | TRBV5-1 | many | TGCGCCAGCAGCGAACAGGGGGAAGGCTACGAGCAGTACTTC | CASSEQGEGYEQYF
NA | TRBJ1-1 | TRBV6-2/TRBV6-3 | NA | TGTGCCAGCAGTTACTCGGGGACAGCTTTCTTT | CASSYSGTAFF
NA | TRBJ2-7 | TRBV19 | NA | TGTGCCAGTAGTGAACCGGGACCCTACGAGCAGTACTTC | CASSEPGPYEQYF
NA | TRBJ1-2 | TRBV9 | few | TGTGCCAGCAGCGGTCCGACGGGCCCCTATGGCTACACCTTC | CASSGPTGPYGYTF
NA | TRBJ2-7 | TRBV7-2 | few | TGTGCCAGCAGCTCCCTGGACAGCCAATCTACCTACGAGCAGTACTTC | CASSSLDSQSTYEQYF
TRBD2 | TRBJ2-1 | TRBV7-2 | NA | TGTGCCAGCAGCTTAGCGGGGCTAGCGGGGGGTCGGAATGAGCAGTTCTTC | CASSLAGLAGGRNEQFF
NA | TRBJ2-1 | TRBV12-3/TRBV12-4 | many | TGTGCCAGCAGTTTCAGGGACGAGCAGTTCTTC | CASSFRDEQFF
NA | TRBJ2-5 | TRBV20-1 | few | TGCAGTGCTAGAGATACGAGGTTAGCCCGCGAGACCCAGTACTTC | CSARDTRLARETQYF
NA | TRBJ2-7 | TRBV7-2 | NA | TGTGCCAGCAGCTTACCGCTACGGGGCCCGTTGAGTTACGAGCAGTACTTC | CASSLPLRGPLSYEQYF
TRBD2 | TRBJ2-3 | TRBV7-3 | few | TGTGCCAGCAGCTTATTGGAGCGGGGGGGCCGAGATACGCAGTATTTT | CASSLLERGGRDTQYF
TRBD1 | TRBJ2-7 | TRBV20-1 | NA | TGCAGTGCTAGAGTCGTGGGACAGGGGGCAAACGAGCAGTACTTC | CSARVVGQGANEQYF
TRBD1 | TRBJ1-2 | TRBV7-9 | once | TGTGCCAGCAGCGCCGGACAGGCAGACTATGGCTACACCTTC | CASSAGQADYGYTF
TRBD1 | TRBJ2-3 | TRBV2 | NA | TGTGCCAGCAGGACAGGGGTATTATGGACAGATACGCAGTATTTT | CASRTGVLWTDTQYF
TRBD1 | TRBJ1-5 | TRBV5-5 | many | TGTGCCAGCAGCCTCCGGGACAGTCTTCAGCCCCAGCATTTT | CASSLRDSLQPQHF
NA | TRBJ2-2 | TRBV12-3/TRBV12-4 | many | TGTGCCAGCAGTTTTTGGGGGACCGGGGAGCTGTTTTTT | CASSFWGTGELFF
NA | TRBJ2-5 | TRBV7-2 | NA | TGTGCCAGCAGCACCCTAGCCAATCACAGGGAGACCCAGTACTTC | CASSTLANHRETQYF
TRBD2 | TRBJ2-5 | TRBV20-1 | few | TGCAGTGCCTCCACCCCGGGACTAAAAGAGACCCAGTACTTC | CSASTPGLKETQYF
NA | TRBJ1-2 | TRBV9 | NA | TGTGCCAGCAGCCCATCCCCGGACGCGGACGGTCCGGACACCTTC | CASSPSPDADGPDTF
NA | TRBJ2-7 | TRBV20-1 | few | TGCAGTGCTAGACGAAGGAGCTCCTACGAGCAGTACTTC | CSARRRSSYEQYF
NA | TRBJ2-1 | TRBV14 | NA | TGTGCCAGCAGCCAAGGATCCGGGGATGAGCAGTTCTTC | CASSQGSGDEQFF
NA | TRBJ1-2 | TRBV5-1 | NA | TGCGCCAGCAGCTTGGACGGGGGCCTGGATGGCTACACCTTC | CASSLDGGLDGYTF
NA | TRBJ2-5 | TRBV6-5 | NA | TGTGCCAGCAGTTATTCGACCAAGGTGGAGACCCAGTACTTC | CASSYSTKVETQYF
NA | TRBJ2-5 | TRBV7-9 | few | TGTGCCAGCAGCCGCCGGTCGGGGCATGGAGAGACCCAGTACTTC | CASSRRSGHGETQYF
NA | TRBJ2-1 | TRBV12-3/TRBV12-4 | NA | TGTGCCAGCAACGTATACAATGAGCAGTTCTTC | CASNVYNEQFF
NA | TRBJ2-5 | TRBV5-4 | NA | TGTGCCAGCAGGCCCTGGGACAACCAAGAGACCCAGTACTTC | CASRPWDNQETQYF
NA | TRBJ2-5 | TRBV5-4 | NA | TGTGCCAGCAGCCCGGGGGAACCTCAAGAGACCCAGTACTTC | CASSPGEPQETQYF
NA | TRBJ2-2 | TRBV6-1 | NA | TGTGCCAGCAGTGAATATCCAGGTCCCTCCGGGGAGCTGTTTTTT | CASSEYPGPSGELFF
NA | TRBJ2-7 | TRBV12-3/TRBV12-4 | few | TGTGCCAGCAGTCCCGGGGTGCGGACGGGCTCCTACGAGCAGTACTTC | CASSPGVRTGSYEQYF